This T cell receptor beta chain was obtained from a study of CD4 and CD8 cells across lung adenocarcinoma regions. TCRdb redid the calling of the PCR reads with MiXCR, one entry per CDR3 protein. The sample lists about 1,900 distinct CDR3 sequences, 35% to 55% occurring once. In this sample, this clonotype turned up a few times. Samples came from patients with localized non-small cell lung adenocarcinoma. The sequence came from a female donor with lung adenocarcinoma. The CD4 and CD8 labels of this study may be unreliable. Sequencing was carried out using CD4+ T cells from the center of a lung tumor.

The CDR3, as DNA: TGTGCCAGCAGCCAATCATTGAATGAGCAGTTCTTC. Protein product: CASSQSLNEQFF. V usage is TRBV5-4 and J usage is TRBJ2-1, with D unresolved. V dropped 4 bases and J dropped 7 bases, with 9 bases sitting between them. Germline V lookup: CDR1 SGHNT, CDR2 YYREEE (reference sequence). The CDR3 runs to 12 residues.